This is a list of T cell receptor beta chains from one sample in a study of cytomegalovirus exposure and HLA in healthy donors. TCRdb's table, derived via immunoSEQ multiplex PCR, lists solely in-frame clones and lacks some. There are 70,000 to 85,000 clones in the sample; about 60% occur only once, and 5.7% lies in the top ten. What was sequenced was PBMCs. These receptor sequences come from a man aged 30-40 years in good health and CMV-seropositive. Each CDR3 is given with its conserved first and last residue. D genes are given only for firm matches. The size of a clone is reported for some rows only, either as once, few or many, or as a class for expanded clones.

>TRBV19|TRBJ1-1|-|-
CASSMGGTEAFF
TGTGCCAGTAGTATGGGGGGGACTGAAGCTTTCTTT
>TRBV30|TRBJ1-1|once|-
CAWSREGMGTEAFF
TGTGCCTGGAGTAGAGAGGGTATGGGTACTGAAGCTTTCTTT
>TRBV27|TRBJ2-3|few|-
CASSFSDTQYF
TGTGCCAGCAGTTTCTCAGATACGCAGTATTTT
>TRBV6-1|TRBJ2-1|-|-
CASSEALFLPAISFF
TGTGCCAGCAGTGAAGCGCTTTTTCTACCCGCGATCTCGTTCTTC
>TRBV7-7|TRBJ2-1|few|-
CASSPMEGPGNEQFF
TGTGCCAGCAGCCCTATGGAGGGGCCTGGCAATGAGCAGTTCTTC
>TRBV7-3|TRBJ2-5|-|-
CASSSEETQYF
TGTGCCAGCAGCTCCGAAGAGACCCAGTACTTC
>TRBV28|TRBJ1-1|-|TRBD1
CASSRQGRNTEAFF
TGTGCCAGCAGCCGACAGGGCCGGAACACTGAAGCTTTCTTT
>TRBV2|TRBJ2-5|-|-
CASTAGWETQYF
TGTGCCAGCACCGCGGGATGGGAGACCCAGTACTTC
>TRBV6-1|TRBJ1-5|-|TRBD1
CASSEGAMTGGYQPQHF
TGTGCCAGCAGTGAAGGGGCTATGACAGGGGGCTATCAGCCCCAGCATTTT
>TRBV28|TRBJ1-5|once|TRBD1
CASSLQGLGWHF
TGTGCCAGCAGCCTACAGGGGTTGGGTTGGCATTTT
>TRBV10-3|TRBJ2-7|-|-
CAISEHLTYEQYF
TGTGCCATCAGTGAACACCTTACCTACGAGCAGTACTTC
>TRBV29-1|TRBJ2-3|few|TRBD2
CSVGSGRTFTDTQYF
TGCAGCGTTGGTAGCGGGAGGACCTTCACAGATACGCAGTATTTT
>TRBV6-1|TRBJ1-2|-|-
CASSPDGGGYGYTF
TGTGCCAGCAGTCCCGATGGGGGGGGCTATGGCTACACCTTC
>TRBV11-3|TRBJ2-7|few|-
CASSNTGYYEQYF
TGTGCCAGCAGTAATACAGGGTACTACGAGCAGTACTTC
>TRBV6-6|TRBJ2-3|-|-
CASGREIDTQYF
TGTGCCAGCGGGAGAGAGATAGATACGCAGTATTTT
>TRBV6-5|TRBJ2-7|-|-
CASSGFFYEQYF
TGTGCCAGCAGTGGCTTCTTCTACGAGCAGTACTTC
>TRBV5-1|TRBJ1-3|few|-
CASGPTGNGNTIYF
TGCGCCAGCGGCCCTACAGGGAATGGAAACACCATATATTTT
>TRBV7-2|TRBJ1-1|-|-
CASSFSGSVTEAFF
TGTGCCAGCAGCTTTTCAGGGTCTGTCACTGAAGCTTTCTTT
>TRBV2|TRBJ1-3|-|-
CATILPSGNTIYF
TGTGCTACTATTCTCCCCTCTGGAAACACCATATATTTT
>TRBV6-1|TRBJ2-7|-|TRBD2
CATRGLASAYEQYF
TGTGCCACTAGGGGACTAGCGAGTGCCTACGAGCAGTACTTC
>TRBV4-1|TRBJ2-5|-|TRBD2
CASSREGLRETQYF
TGCGCCAGCAGCCGGGAGGGACTCAGGGAGACCCAGTACTTC
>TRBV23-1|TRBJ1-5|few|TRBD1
CASSQSMGQRVLLPQHF
TGCGCCAGCAGTCAATCGATGGGACAGAGAGTTCTCCTCCCCCAGCATTTT
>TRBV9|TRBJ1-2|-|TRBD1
CASSAGTVNYGYTF
TGTGCCAGCAGCGCCGGGACAGTCAACTATGGCTACACCTTC
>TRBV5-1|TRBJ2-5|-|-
CASSFGRRDTQETQYF
TGCGCCAGCAGCTTCGGCAGGCGTGACACCCAAGAGACCCAGTACTTC
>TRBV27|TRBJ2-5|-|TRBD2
CASSSGLAGGQETQYF
TGTGCCAGCAGTAGTGGGCTAGCGGGGGGGCAGGAGACCCAGTACTTC
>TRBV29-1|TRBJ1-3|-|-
CSVARNSGNTIYF
TGCAGCGTTGCCAGGAACTCTGGAAACACCATATATTTT
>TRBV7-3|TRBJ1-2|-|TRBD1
CASSLSRTGDGYTF
TGTGCCAGCAGCTTATCCCGGACAGGGGATGGCTACACCTTC
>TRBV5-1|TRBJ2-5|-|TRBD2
CASSAGLAGATGETQYF
TGCGCCAGCAGCGCGGGCCTAGCGGGGGCCACGGGGGAGACCCAGTACTTC
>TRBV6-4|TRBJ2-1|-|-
CASSVGLEVGEQFF
TGTGCCAGCAGTGTAGGACTGGAGGTCGGTGAGCAGTTCTTC
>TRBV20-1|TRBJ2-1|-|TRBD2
CSASGGVQFF
TGCAGTGCTAGTGGGGGGGTGCAGTTCTTC
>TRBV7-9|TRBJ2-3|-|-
CASSLGSGEVDTQYF
TGTGCCAGCAGCTTGGGAAGCGGCGAGGTAGATACGCAGTATTTT
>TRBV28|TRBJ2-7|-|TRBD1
CASRGTGGPYEQYF
TGTGCCAGCAGAGGGACAGGGGGACCCTACGAGCAGTACTTC
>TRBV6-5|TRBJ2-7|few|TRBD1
CASLGYRGPYDEQYF
TGTGCCAGCTTAGGATACAGGGGCCCTTACGACGAGCAGTACTTC
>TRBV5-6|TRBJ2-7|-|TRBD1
CASSNEEQGPEQYF
TGTGCCAGCAGCAATGAGGAACAGGGGCCCGAGCAGTACTTC
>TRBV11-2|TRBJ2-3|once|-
CASSLDAYTQYF
TGTGCCAGCAGCCTAGACGCGTATACGCAGTATTTT
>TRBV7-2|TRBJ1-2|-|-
CASSLAGQGIGGYTF
TGTGCCAGCAGCTTAGCAGGACAAGGGATAGGGGGCTACACCTTC
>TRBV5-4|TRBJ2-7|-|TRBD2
CASSLRGSGGASGYEQYF
TGTGCCAGCAGCCTTCGGGGGAGCGGGGGGGCCTCGGGGTACGAGCAGTACTTC
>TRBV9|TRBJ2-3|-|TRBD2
CASSVIAGSTDTQYF
TGTGCCAGCAGCGTAATAGCGGGGAGCACAGATACGCAGTATTTT
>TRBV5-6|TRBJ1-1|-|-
CASSMTGLTGVGGAFF
TGTGCCAGCAGCATGACAGGCTTGACAGGAGTTGGGGGAGCTTTCTTT
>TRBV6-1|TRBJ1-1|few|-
CASSEASSGGGQSEAFF
TGTGCCAGCAGTGAAGCGTCGTCAGGAGGCGGGCAGTCTGAAGCTTTCTTT
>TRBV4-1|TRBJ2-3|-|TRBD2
CASSQETSGNTDTQYF
TGCGCCAGCAGCCAAGAGACTAGCGGGAACACAGATACGCAGTATTTT